A selection of T cell receptor beta chains follows, all from one sample in a study of blood T cell repertoires in COVID-19. This table comes from immunoSEQ multiplex PCR, and its TCRdb copy is limited to in-frame clones, with some not included. Of more than 200,000 clones detected, 65% to 85% appear once; the ten largest clones hold about 4.2%. Sequencing used peripheral blood. These receptors originate from a man aged 45 to 65 with active or convalescent COVID-19. Both conserved end residues are part of each CDR3. Each record gives: D gene, clone size, J gene, V gene, CDR3 protein, CDR3 DNA. A D gene is named only where the DNA matches it firmly. Clone sizes are given selectively: once, few, many, or a class where the clone is expanded.

TRBD1	.	TRBJ1-5	TRBV5-1	CASSLGAQGAGNQPQHF	TGCGCCAGCAGCTTGGGGGCGCAGGGGGCCGGCAATCAGCCCCAGCATTTT
.	once	TRBJ1-1	TRBV5-1	CASSLGSARGTEAFF	TGCGCCAGCAGCTTGGGGTCCGCCCGGGGGACTGAAGCTTTCTTT
.	.	TRBJ2-2	TRBV19	CASSMSRTTGELFF	TGTGCCAGTAGTATGAGTCGAACCACCGGGGAGCTGTTTTTT
TRBD1	.	TRBJ1-3	TRBV7-2	CASSQQTGVNTIYF	TGTGCCAGCAGCCAGCAGACAGGGGTAAACACCATATATTTT
.	once	TRBJ2-1	TRBV18	CASSPRQDNEQFF	TGTGCCAGCTCACCACGCCAGGACAATGAGCAGTTCTTC
TRBD2	.	TRBJ2-7	TRBV7-6	CASSGDSGGVREQYF	TGTGCCAGCAGCGGAGATAGCGGGGGTGTAAGGGAGCAGTACTTC
TRBD1	.	TRBJ1-1	TRBV30	CAWDPGGSEAFF	TGTGCCTGGGATCCAGGGGGCTCTGAAGCTTTCTTT
.	.	TRBJ1-5	TRBV2	CASSESGYQPQHF	TGTGCCAGCAGTGAATCGGGGTATCAGCCCCAGCATTTT
.	.	TRBJ2-5	TRBV20-1	CSASSWGQVETQYF	TGCAGTGCTAGTAGTTGGGGGCAGGTCGAGACCCAGTACTTC
TRBD2	.	TRBJ2-1	TRBV7-2	CASSLDLAGGIGEQFF	TGTGCCAGCAGCTTAGATCTAGCGGGGGGGATTGGCGAGCAGTTCTTC
TRBD2	.	TRBJ2-3	TRBV27	CASSTPLAGGQDTQYF	TGTGCCAGCAGTACCCCCCTAGCGGGGGGGCAAGATACGCAGTATTTT
.	.	TRBJ1-2	TRBV6-6	CASSPDQGYYGYTF	TGTGCCAGCAGCCCCGACCAGGGCTACTATGGCTACACCTTC
TRBD1	.	TRBJ2-7	TRBV9	CASSGGGQGLGEDEQYF	TGTGCCAGCAGCGGCGGGGGACAGGGTCTCGGGGAGGACGAGCAGTACTTC
.	.	TRBJ2-3	TRBV28	CASSDRSSTDTQYF	TGTGCCAGCAGTGACAGGAGCAGCACAGATACGCAGTATTTT
.	.	TRBJ1-2	TRBV7-9	CASSPPAIVGYTF	TGTGCCAGCAGCCCCCCCGCGATAGTTGGCTACACCTTC
TRBD2	.	TRBJ2-1	TRBV7-2	CASSSQTSPDNEQFF	TGTGCCAGCAGCTCCCAGACTAGCCCGGACAATGAGCAGTTCTTC
.	.	TRBJ1-4	TRBV19	CASRLVGSGGPTNEKLFF	TGTGCCAGTAGATTGGTGGGATCCGGGGGACCAACTAATGAAAAACTGTTTTTT
TRBD2	.	TRBJ2-5	TRBV10-3	CAISDSGGEETQYF	TGTGCCATCAGTGACAGCGGGGGGGAAGAGACCCAGTACTTC
TRBD1	.	TRBJ2-1	TRBV5-1	CASSLGPGQGFSNEQFF	TGCGCCAGCAGCTTGGGCCCGGGACAGGGGTTCTCCAATGAGCAGTTCTTC
.	.	TRBJ1-2	TRBV12-3/TRBV12-4	CASSLSQGGGYTF	TGTGCCAGCAGCCTATCCCAGGGAGGAGGCTACACCTTC
.	.	TRBJ1-2	TRBV30	CAWSFTGRVNYGYTF	TGTGCCTGGAGTTTCACAGGAAGAGTTAACTATGGCTACACCTTC
TRBD1	.	TRBJ2-1	TRBV5-6	CASSSGQGGPYNEQFF	TGTGCCAGCAGCTCGGGACAGGGGGGCCCCTACAATGAGCAGTTCTTC
TRBD1	.	TRBJ1-2	TRBV2	CARQGVGYGYTF	TGTGCCAGGCAGGGGGTAGGCTATGGCTACACCTTC
.	.	TRBJ1-3	TRBV7-2	CASSYPRGLSSGNTIYF	TGTGCCAGCAGCTACCCCCGCGGACTGTCCTCTGGAAACACCATATATTTT
.	.	TRBJ1-1	TRBV18	CASSPSGNTEAFF	TGTGCCAGCTCACCCTCCGGGAACACTGAAGCTTTCTTT
TRBD1	.	TRBJ2-1	TRBV19	CATFPGTGGSWGYNEQFF	TGTGCCACCTTTCCCGGGACAGGGGGGTCTTGGGGCTACAATGAGCAGTTCTTC
.	once	TRBJ2-2	TRBV6-6	CASSYRGATGELFF	TGTGCCAGCAGTTACCGGGGGGCGACCGGGGAGCTGTTTTTT
.	.	TRBJ2-1	TRBV7-6	CASSLAWQGSYNEQFF	TGTGCCAGCAGCTTAGCGTGGCAGGGCTCCTACAATGAGCAGTTCTTC
.	.	TRBJ1-6	TRBV9	CASSVAGAYNSPLHF	TGTGCCAGCAGCGTAGCAGGGGCCTATAATTCACCCCTCCACTTT
TRBD1	.	TRBJ2-7	TRBV29-1	CSVEDQGDQAGEQYF	TGCAGCGTTGAAGATCAGGGGGATCAAGCCGGCGAGCAGTACTTC
.	.	TRBJ2-7	TRBV5-1	CASSLRGRSLVDEQYF	TGCGCCAGCAGCCTCAGGGGTAGGTCACTAGTCGACGAGCAGTACTTC
.	.	TRBJ2-7	TRBV25-1	CASRAVNSYEQYF	TGTGCCAGCAGGGCAGTGAACTCCTACGAGCAGTACTTC
TRBD1	few	TRBJ1-1	TRBV7-3	CASRPGQGNTEAFF	TGTGCCAGCAGACCGGGACAGGGCAACACTGAAGCTTTCTTT
.	.	TRBJ1-1	TRBV6-2/TRBV6-3	CASSSYRDPAEAFF	TGTGCCAGCAGTTCCTACAGGGATCCGGCTGAAGCTTTCTTT
.	.	TRBJ1-3	TRBV4-1	CASSPRVGSGNTIYF	TGCGCCAGCAGCCCCAGGGTTGGCTCTGGAAACACCATATATTTT
TRBD1	.	TRBJ1-6	TRBV5-5	CASSSVQGLGNSPLHF	TGTGCCAGCAGCTCTGTACAGGGGCTCGGGAATTCACCCCTCCACTTT
.	.	TRBJ1-5	TRBV11-3	CASSFPKGSNQPQHF	TGTGCCAGCAGCTTCCCGAAGGGGAGCAATCAGCCCCAGCATTTT
TRBD1	once	TRBJ2-7	TRBV7-2	CASSLVWDSSYEQYF	TGTGCCAGCAGCTTAGTCTGGGACAGCTCCTACGAGCAGTACTTC
.	once	TRBJ1-5	TRBV12-3/TRBV12-4	CASSLSWPQPQHF	TGTGCCAGCAGTTTATCGTGGCCTCAGCCCCAGCATTTT
.	.	TRBJ1-4	TRBV19	CASKGDPGKLFF	TGTGCCAGTAAGGGGGATCCCGGAAAACTGTTTTTT
.	.	TRBJ1-2	TRBV6-6	CASSYGSRGGYTF	TGTGCCAGCAGTTACGGCTCACGAGGTGGCTACACCTTC
TRBD1	.	TRBJ1-4	TRBV28	CASSLGISDRGNEKLFF	TGTGCCAGCAGTTTAGGGATCTCTGACAGGGGTAATGAAAAACTGTTTTTT
TRBD1	once	TRBJ1-5	TRBV30	CAWSVNRGTMSNQPQHF	TGTGCCTGGAGTGTAAACAGGGGGACAATGAGCAATCAGCCCCAGCATTTT
.	few	TRBJ1-5	TRBV30	CAWSSGPADQPQHF	TGTGCCTGGAGTTCCGGGCCAGCGGATCAGCCCCAGCATTTT
.	few	TRBJ1-5	TRBV5-8	CASSPRNQPQHF	TGTGCCAGCAGCCCCAGAAATCAGCCCCAGCATTTT
TRBD1	.	TRBJ2-3	TRBV7-2	CASSYDRGSGDTQYF	TGTGCCAGCAGCTACGACAGGGGCTCGGGAGATACGCAGTATTTT
.	many	TRBJ2-2	TRBV5-4	CASSVGGTNLGELFF	TGTGCCAGCAGCGTCGGGGGAACTAACCTCGGGGAGCTGTTTTTT
.	.	TRBJ2-3	TRBV7-8	CASSRRDTDTQYF	TGTGCCAGCAGCCGACGGGACACAGATACGCAGTATTTT
.	.	TRBJ2-5	TRBV29-1	CSVEEDGGGETQYF	TGCAGCGTTGAAGAGGATGGAGGAGGAGAGACCCAGTACTTC
.	.	TRBJ1-4	TRBV9	CASSVGNEKLFF	TGTGCCAGCAGCGTTGGCAATGAAAAACTGTTTTTT
.	.	TRBJ2-1	TRBV20-1	CSASRHNEQFF	TGCAGCGCGTCTAGACACAATGAGCAGTTCTTC
.	once	TRBJ1-3	TRBV28	CATKTGIGSGNTIYF	TGTGCCACCAAAACGGGAATAGGCTCTGGAAACACCATATATTTT
TRBD1	.	TRBJ2-7	TRBV6-1	CASGDRAVGEQYF	TGTGCCAGCGGTGACAGGGCGGTCGGCGAGCAGTACTTC
.	.	TRBJ1-1	TRBV6-2/TRBV6-3	CASSAWGRTPEAFF	TGTGCCAGCAGTGCCTGGGGGCGAACCCCTGAAGCTTTCTTT
.	.	TRBJ2-7	TRBV28	CASSLGHRDEQYF	TGTGCCAGCAGCCTAGGTCACAGGGACGAGCAGTACTTC